The clone carrying this T cell receptor beta chain was detected only a few times. Its cognate antigen is unknown. This entry belongs to a study of neurological immune-mediated disorders. Study details: Relapsing-remitting forms accounted for about 90% of the 34 multiple sclerosis patients and secondary progressive forms for 3. Study outcomes and limitations: Repertoires from 18 of 34 multiple sclerosis patients grouped phylogenetically into a related-CDR3 cluster, suggesting a possible signature.

The V end lost 0 bases, the J end lost 7 bases, and 10 bases lay between the germline ends. Germline values: CDR1 LGHNT, CDR2 FRNRAP. This CDR3 comprises 15 residues. TCRdb used MiXCR to reprocess the 5' RACE reads, holding one entry per CDR3 protein. The sample carries more than 45,000 distinct CDR3 sequences, 3.5% recorded once. The origin of this receptor is a woman aged 30 to 39 with multiple sclerosis. The chain joins TRBV12-5 to TRBJ1-6; possibly TRBD1 for D (5 bases). Source material: PBMCs. This chain's CDR3 is CASGLVHRWNSPLHF. The CDR3 region has the DNA TGTGCTAGTGGTTTGGTACACAGGTGGAATTCACCCCTCCACTTT.